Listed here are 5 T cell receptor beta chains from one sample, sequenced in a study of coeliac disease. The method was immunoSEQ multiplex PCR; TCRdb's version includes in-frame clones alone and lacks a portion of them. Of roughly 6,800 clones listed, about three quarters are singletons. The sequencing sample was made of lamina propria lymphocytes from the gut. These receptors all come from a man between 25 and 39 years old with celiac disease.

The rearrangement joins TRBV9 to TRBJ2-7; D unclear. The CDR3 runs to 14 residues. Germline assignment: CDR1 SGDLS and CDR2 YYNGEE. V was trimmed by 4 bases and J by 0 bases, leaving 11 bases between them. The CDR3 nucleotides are TGTGCCAGCAGCATAGATGCGAACTCCTACGAGCAGTACTTC. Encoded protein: CASSIDANSYEQYF.

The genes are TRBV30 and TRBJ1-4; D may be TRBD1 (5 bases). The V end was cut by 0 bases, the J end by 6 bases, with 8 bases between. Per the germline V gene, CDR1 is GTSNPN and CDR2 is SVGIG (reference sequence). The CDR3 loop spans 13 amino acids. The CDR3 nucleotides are TGTGCCTGGAGTGTACAGGTTGATGAAAAACTGTTTTTT. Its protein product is CAWSVQVDEKLFF.

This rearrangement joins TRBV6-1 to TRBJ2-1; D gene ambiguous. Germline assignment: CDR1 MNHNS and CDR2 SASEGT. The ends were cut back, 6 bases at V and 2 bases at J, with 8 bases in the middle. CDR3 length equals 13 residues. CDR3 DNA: TGTGCCAGCAGGGCTAGTACCTACAATGAGCAGTTCTTC. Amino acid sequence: CASRASTYNEQFF.

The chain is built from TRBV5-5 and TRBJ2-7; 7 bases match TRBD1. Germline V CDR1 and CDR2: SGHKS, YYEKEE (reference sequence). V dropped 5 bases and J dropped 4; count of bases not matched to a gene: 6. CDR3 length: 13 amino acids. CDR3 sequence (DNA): TGTGCCAGCAGTTTAGGACAGGAATACGAGCAGTACTTC. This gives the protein CASSLGQEYEQYF.

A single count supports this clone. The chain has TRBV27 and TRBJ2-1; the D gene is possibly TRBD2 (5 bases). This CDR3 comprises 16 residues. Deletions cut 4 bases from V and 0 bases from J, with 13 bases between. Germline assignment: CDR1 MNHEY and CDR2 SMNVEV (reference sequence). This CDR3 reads CASSSIRDNSYNEQFF. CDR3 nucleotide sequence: TGTGCCAGCAGTTCGATCCGGGATAACTCCTACAATGAGCAGTTCTTC.